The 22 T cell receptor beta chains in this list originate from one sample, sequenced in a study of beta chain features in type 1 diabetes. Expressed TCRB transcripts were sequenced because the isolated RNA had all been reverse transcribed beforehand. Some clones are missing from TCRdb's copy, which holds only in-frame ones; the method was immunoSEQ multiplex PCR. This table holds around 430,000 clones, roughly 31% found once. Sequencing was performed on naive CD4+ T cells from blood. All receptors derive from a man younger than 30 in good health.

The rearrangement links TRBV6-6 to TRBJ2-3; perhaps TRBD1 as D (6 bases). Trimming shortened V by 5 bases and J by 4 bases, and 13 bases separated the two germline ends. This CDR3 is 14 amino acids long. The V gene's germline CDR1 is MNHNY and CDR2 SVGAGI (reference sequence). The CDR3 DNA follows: TGTGCCAGCAGTGCTACAGGGTTTGCAGATACGCAGTATTTT. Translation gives CASSATGFADTQYF.

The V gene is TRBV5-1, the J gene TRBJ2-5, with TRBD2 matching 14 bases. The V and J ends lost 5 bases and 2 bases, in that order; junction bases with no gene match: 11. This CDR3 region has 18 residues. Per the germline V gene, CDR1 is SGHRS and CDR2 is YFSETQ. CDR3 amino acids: CASRSGTSGSVVQETQYF. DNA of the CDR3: TGCGCCAGCAGAAGTGGGACTAGCGGGAGTGTGGTGCAAGAGACCCAGTACTTC.

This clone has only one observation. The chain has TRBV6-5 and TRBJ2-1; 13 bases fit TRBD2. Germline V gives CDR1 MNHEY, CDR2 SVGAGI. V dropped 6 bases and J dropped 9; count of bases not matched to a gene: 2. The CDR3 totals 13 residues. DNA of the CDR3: TGTGCCAGCAGACGGACTAGCGGGGGTGAGCAGTTCTTC. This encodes CASRRTSGGEQFF.

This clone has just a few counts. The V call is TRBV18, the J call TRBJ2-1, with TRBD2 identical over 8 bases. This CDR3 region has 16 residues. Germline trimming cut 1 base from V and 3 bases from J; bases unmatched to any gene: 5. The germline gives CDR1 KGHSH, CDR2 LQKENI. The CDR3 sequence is CASSPLYLAGYNEQFF. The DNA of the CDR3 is TGTGCCAGCTCACCACTTTATCTAGCGGGCTACAATGAGCAGTTCTTC. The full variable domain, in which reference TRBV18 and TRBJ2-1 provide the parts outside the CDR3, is NAGVMQNPRHLVRRRGQEARLRCSPMKGHSHVYWYRQLPEEGLKFMVYLQKENIIDESGMPKERFSAEFPKEGPSILRIQQVVRGDSAAYFCASSPLYLAGYNEQFFGPGTRLTVL.

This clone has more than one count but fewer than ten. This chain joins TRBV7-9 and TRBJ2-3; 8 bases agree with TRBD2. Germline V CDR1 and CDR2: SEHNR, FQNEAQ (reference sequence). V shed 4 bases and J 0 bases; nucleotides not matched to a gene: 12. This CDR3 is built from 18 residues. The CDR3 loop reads CASSSLAGGYSSTDTQYF. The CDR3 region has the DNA TGTGCCAGCAGCTCCTTGGCGGGAGGTTACTCTAGCACAGATACGCAGTATTTT. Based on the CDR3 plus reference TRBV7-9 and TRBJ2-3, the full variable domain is DTGVSQNPRHKITKRGQNVTFRCDPISEHNRLYWYRQTLGQGPEFLTYFQNEAQLEKSRLLSDRFSAERPKGSFSTLEIQRTEQGDSAMYLCASSSLAGGYSSTDTQYFGPGTRLTVL.

This CDR3 reads CAWSVAQPHGYTF. Here the CDR3 DNA reads TGTGCCTGGAGCGTGGCCCAGCCGCATGGCTACACCTTC. This chain uses TRBV30 with TRBJ1-2; D call uncertain. Trimming left V 3 bases short and J 6 bases short, with 14 bases between. Germline CDR1 is GTSNPN and CDR2 is SVGIG (reference sequence). The CDR3 length is 13 residues. The whole variable domain, filled in from reference TRBV30 and TRBJ1-2, reads SQTIHQWPATLVQPVGSPLSLECTVEGTSNPNLYWYRQAAGRGLQLLFYSVGIGQISSEVPQNLSASRPQDRQFILSSKKLLLSDSGFYLCAWSVAQPHGYTFGSGTRLTVV.

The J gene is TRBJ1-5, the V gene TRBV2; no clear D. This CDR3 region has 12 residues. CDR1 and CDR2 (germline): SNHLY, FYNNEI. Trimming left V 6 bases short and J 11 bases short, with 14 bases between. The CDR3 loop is CASSEDLMAQHF. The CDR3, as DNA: TGTGCCAGCAGCGAGGACCTCATGGCCCAGCATTTT.

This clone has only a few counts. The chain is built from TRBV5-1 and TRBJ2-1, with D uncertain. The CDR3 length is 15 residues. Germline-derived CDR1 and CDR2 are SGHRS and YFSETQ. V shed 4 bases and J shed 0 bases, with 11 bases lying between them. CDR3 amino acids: CASSLDISSYNEQFF. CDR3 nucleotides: TGCGCCAGCAGCCTTGATATTAGCTCCTACAATGAGCAGTTCTTC.

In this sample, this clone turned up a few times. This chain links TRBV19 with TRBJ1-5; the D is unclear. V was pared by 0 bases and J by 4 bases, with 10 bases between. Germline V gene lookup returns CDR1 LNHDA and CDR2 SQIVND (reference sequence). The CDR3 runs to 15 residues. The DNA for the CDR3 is TGTGCCAGTAGTATAGATCTAGAGTGGAATCAGCCCCAGCATTTT. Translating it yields CASSIDLEWNQPQHF.

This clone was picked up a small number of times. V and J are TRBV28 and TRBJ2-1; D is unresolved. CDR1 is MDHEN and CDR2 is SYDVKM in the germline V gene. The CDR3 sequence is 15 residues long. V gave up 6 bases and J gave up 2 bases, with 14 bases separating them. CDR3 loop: CASRLPGQPYNEQFF. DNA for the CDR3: TGTGCCAGCAGACTACCTGGCCAACCCTACAATGAGCAGTTCTTC.

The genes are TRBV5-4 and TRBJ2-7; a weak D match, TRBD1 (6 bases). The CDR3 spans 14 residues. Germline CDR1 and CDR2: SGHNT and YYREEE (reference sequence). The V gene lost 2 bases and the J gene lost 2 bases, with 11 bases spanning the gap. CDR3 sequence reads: CASSLQGPTYEQYF. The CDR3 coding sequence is TGTGCCAGCAGCTTACAGGGCCCTACCTACGAGCAGTACTTC.

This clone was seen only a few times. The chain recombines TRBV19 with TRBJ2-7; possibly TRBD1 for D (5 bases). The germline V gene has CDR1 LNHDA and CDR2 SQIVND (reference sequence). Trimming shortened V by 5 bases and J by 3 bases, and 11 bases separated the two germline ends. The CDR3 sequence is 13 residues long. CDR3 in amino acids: CASSFGRDYEQYF. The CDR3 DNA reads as TGTGCCAGTAGTTTTGGCAGGGACTACGAGCAGTACTTC.

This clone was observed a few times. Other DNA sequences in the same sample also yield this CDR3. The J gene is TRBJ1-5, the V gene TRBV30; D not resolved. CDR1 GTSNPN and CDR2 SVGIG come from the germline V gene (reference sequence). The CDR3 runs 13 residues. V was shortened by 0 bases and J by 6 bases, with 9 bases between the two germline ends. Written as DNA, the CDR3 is TGTGCCTGGAGTGTTGGAGACGGTCAGCCCCAGCATTTT. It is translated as CAWSVGDGQPQHF.

CDR3 region: CASSREPNYGYTF. CDR3 nucleotides: TGTGCCAGCAGCAGAGAACCTAACTATGGCTACACCTTC. The chain carries TRBV5-6 and TRBJ1-2; D is ambiguous. Trimming took off 4 bases at V and 0 bases at J, with 7 bases between the two ends. Germline CDR1 SGHDT, CDR2 YYEEEE. This CDR3 region has 13 residues.

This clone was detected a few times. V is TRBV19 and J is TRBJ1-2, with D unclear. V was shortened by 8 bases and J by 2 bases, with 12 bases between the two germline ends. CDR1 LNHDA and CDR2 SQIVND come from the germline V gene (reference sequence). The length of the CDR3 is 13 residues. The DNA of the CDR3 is TGTGCCAGTGCTGACACAACCAACTATGGCTACACCTTC. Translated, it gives CASADTTNYGYTF.

CDR3 sequence: CASSQAVGPGQRETQYF. Here the CDR3 DNA reads TGCGCCAGCAGCCAAGCAGTAGGGCCCGGACAAAGGGAGACCCAGTACTTC. The V and J genes are TRBV4-1 and TRBJ2-5; the D gene is possibly TRBD1 (5 bases). Germline CDR1 MGHRA, CDR2 YSYEKL. CDR3 size: 17 residues. V was cut by 1 base and J by 5 bases, with 20 bases left in between.

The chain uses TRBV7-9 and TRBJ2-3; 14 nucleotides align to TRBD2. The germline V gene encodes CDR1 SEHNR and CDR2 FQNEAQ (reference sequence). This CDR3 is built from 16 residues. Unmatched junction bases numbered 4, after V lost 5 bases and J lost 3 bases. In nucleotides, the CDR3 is TGTGCCAGCAGCCAGACTAGCGGGAGGGGGACAGATACGCAGTATTTT. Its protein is CASSQTSGRGTDTQYF.

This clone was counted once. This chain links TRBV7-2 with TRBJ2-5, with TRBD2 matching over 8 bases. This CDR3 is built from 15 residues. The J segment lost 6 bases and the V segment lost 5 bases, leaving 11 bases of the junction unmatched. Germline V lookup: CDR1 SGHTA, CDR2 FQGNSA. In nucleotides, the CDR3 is TGTGCCAGCAGCCAACAAACAGCGGGAGTAAAGACCCAGTACTTC. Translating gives CASSQQTAGVKTQYF.

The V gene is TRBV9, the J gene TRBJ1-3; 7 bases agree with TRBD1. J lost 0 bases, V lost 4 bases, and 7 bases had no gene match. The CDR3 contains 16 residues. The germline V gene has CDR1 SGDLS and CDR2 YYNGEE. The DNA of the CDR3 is TGTGCCAGCAGCCCGGACAGGTCCTACTCTGGAAACACCATATATTTT. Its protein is CASSPDRSYSGNTIYF.

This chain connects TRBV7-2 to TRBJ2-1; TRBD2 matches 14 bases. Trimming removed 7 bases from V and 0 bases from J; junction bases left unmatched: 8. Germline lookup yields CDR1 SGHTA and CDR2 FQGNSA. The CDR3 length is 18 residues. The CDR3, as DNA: TGTGCCAGCACGGGACTAGCGGGAGACGCGCCCTCCTACAATGAGCAGTTCTTC. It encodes CASTGLAGDAPSYNEQFF.

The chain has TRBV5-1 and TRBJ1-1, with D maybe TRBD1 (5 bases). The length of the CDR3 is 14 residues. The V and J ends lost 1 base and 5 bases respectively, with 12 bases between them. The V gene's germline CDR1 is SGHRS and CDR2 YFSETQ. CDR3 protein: CASSLKTRGTEAFF. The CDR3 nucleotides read TGCGCCAGCAGCTTGAAGACACGGGGGACTGAAGCTTTCTTT. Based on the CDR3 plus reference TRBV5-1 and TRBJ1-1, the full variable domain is KAGVTQTPRYLIKTRGQQVTLSCSPISGHRSVSWYQQTPGQGLQFLFEYFSETQRNKGNFPGRFSGRQFSNSRSEMNVSTLELGDSALYLCASSLKTRGTEAFFGQGTRLTVV.

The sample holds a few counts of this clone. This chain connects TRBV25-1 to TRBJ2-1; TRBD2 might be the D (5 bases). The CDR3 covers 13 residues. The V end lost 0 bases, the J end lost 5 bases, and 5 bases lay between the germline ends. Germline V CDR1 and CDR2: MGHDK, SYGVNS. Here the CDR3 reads CASSEYGDNEQFF. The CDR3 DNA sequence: TGTGCCAGCAGTGAATACGGGGACAATGAGCAGTTCTTC.